The rows below give T cell receptor beta chains drawn from one sample of a study of blood T cell repertoires in COVID-19. Sequencing was performed with immunoSEQ multiplex PCR; in TCRdb, only in-frame clones are kept and a portion is missing. The table shows about 130,000 clones, with about four fifths occurring only once. The sample was peripheral blood. The receptors stem from a woman over 75 with acute or convalescent COVID-19. CDR3s include the opening cysteine and the closing phenylalanine or tryptophan. A D gene is named only where the DNA matches it firmly. The size of a clone is reported for some rows only, either as once, few or many, or as a class for expanded clones.

>TRBJ1-2|TRBV7-8|TRBD1|-
CASSSKQGYGYTF
TGTGCCAGCAGCTCAAAACAGGGGTATGGCTACACCTTC
>TRBJ1-5|TRBV18|-|-
CASSRYRTDDQPQHF
TGTGCCAGCTCACGGTATAGGACAGACGATCAGCCCCAGCATTTT
>TRBJ2-3|TRBV4-1|TRBD2|-
CASSPRGGSTDTQYF
TGCGCCAGCAGCCCTCGGGGGGGCAGCACAGATACGCAGTATTTT
>TRBJ1-1|TRBV13|-|-
CASSLYGGVAAFF
TGTGCCAGCAGCTTATACGGAGGGGTCGCGGCTTTCTTT
>TRBJ2-2|TRBV19|TRBD1|few
CASTEGTGGTGELFF
TGTGCCAGTACCGAGGGGACAGGGGGAACCGGGGAGCTGTTTTTT
>TRBJ1-2|TRBV12-3/TRBV12-4|TRBD1|-
CASNPTGGYGYTF
TGTGCCAGCAATCCGACAGGGGGATATGGCTACACCTTC
>TRBJ1-4|TRBV18|-|-
CASSPRAGAQKDEKLFF
TGTGCCAGCTCGCCTCGGGCAGGGGCCCAAAAGGATGAAAAACTGTTTTTT
>TRBJ1-1|TRBV9|TRBD1|-
CASSAGQVRTEAFF
TGTGCCAGCAGCGCCGGACAGGTGAGGACTGAAGCTTTCTTT
>TRBJ2-7|TRBV18|TRBD1|-
CASSPGTGLEQYF
TGTGCCAGCTCACCAGGGACAGGGCTCGAGCAGTACTTC
>TRBJ2-7|TRBV18|-|-
CASSLGESSYEQYF
TGTGCCAGCTCACTCGGAGAGAGCTCCTACGAGCAGTACTTC
>TRBJ1-2|TRBV4-3|-|-
CASSQDGENGYTF
TGCGCCAGCAGCCAAGACGGGGAAAATGGCTACACCTTC
>TRBJ2-1|TRBV2|-|-
CASESSSYNEQFF
TGTGCCAGTGAGTCTAGCTCCTACAATGAGCAGTTCTTC
>TRBJ2-3|TRBV12-5|TRBD2|-
CASGRGLAGNTQYF
TGTGCTAGTGGGCGGGGGCTAGCGGGGAATACGCAGTATTTT
>TRBJ2-7|TRBV4-2|TRBD1|-
CASSRGVEDRSYEQYF
TGTGCCAGCAGCCGGGGAGTGGAGGACAGGTCCTACGAGCAGTACTTC
>TRBJ2-1|TRBV4-3|TRBD2|-
CASSQGTSGLYSYNEQFF
TGCGCCAGCAGCCAAGGGACTAGCGGGTTATACTCCTACAATGAGCAGTTCTTC